Presented here are 13 T cell receptor beta chains from one specimen sequenced in a study of low-dose radiotherapy and immunotherapy resistance in tumors. Specified time point: after trial treatment. Treatment given: LDRT plus nivolumab, ipilimumab, low-dose cyclophosphamide and aspirin (RACIN trial). With TRAV- and TRBV-specific primers, first-strand cDNA was made, covering the alpha and beta chains. With a constant-region primer and a V-primer adapter, TCRs were subjected to 20 PCR cycles of amplification. TCRdb reanalysed the reads using MiXCR and keeps one entry per CDR3 protein. The sample records tens of thousands of distinct CDR3 sequences, 20% being singletons. Sequencing used PBMCs, obtained after low-dose radiotherapy plus immunotherapy. Receptors were obtained from a female donor with ovarian cancer.

This clonotype was seen ten or more times. The CDR3 spells CASSFRFDGGRWGPQHF. The DNA of the CDR3 is TGTGCCAGCAGCTTCCGTTTTGACGGAGGGAGGTGGGGGCCCCAGCATTTT. The chain is built from TRBV5-4 and TRBJ1-5; D ambiguous. Trimming cost V 2 bases and J 9 bases, with 24 bases left between them. Germline lookup yields CDR1 SGHNT and CDR2 YYREEE (reference sequence). The CDR3 loop spans 17 amino acids.

This clonotype showed up many times. CDR3 DNA: TGTGCCAGTAGTAGGACTAGCGGGAGATTTCATGAGCAGTTCTTC. This encodes CASSRTSGRFHEQFF. The V call is TRBV19, the J call TRBJ2-1; TRBD2 agrees at 13 bases. V shed 4 bases and J 8 bases; nucleotides not matched to a gene: 5. There are 15 residues in the CDR3. Germline V CDR1 and CDR2: LNHDA, SQIVND (reference sequence). The complete variable domain, with remaining parts taken from reference TRBV19 and TRBJ2-1, reads DGGITQSPKYLFRKEGQNVTLSCEQNLNHDAMYWYRQDPGQGLRLIYYSQIVNDFQKGDIAEGYSVSREKKESFPLTVTSAQKNPTAFYLCASSRTSGRFHEQFFGPGTRLTVL.

This clonotype has a count of ten or more. This chain joins TRBV6-5 and TRBJ2-5; 12 nucleotides agree with TRBD2. The trim removed 5 bases at V and 2 bases at J, leaving 3 bases unmatched. There are 15 residues in the CDR3. The germline V gene has CDR1 MNHEY and CDR2 SVGAGI. The CDR3 region is CASSALAGGQETQYF. The CDR3 DNA reads TGTGCCAGCAGTGCACTAGCGGGGGGACAAGAGACCCAGTACTTC.

Ten or more counts support this clonotype. The chain is built from TRBV7-9 and TRBJ2-7; TRBD2 matches at 11 bases. Trimming took 1 base from V and 6 from J; bases not matched to a gene: 5. Germline values: CDR1 SEHNR, CDR2 FQNEAQ (reference sequence). There are 15 residues in the CDR3. CDR3 DNA: TGTGCCAGCAGCTTAGTCGGGACTAGCGGTGGCGAGCAGTACTTC. Translation: CASSLVGTSGGEQYF.

This clonotype was observed many times. The chain recombines TRBV24-1 with TRBJ2-5; D is unclear. This CDR3 is 15 amino acids long. The V gene lost 7 bases and the J gene lost 5 bases, with 19 bases spanning the gap. Germline V gives CDR1 KGHDR, CDR2 SFDVKD. Here the CDR3 reads CATSPSGWQSETQYF. The DNA for the CDR3 is TGTGCCACCAGCCCCTCTGGTTGGCAGTCGGAGACCCAGTACTTC.

At least ten counts were recorded for this clonotype. V and J are TRBV7-9 and TRBJ1-4, with 7 bases matching TRBD1. V lost 5 bases and J lost 4; bases outside the gene matches: 10. CDR1 is SEHNR and CDR2 is FQNEAQ in the germline V gene (reference sequence). The CDR3 spans 16 residues. The CDR3 protein is CASSPLRTGVNEKLFF. DNA of the CDR3: TGTGCCAGCAGCCCCCTTCGAACAGGGGTTAATGAAAAACTGTTTTTT.

The J gene is TRBJ1-2, the V gene TRBV2; weak D call: TRBD1 (5 bases). V lost 6 bases and J 4 bases, leaving 12 bases between the germline ends. The CDR3 contains 13 residues. Germline CDR1 and CDR2: SNHLY and FYNNEI. CDR3 amino acids: CASRDGTAYGYTF. CDR3 nucleotide sequence: TGTGCCAGCAGGGACGGGACGGCCTATGGCTACACCTTC.

This clonotype was found many times. The rearrangement joins TRBV7-9 to TRBJ2-1; TRBD2 aligns across 10 bases. CDR3 length: 16 amino acids. V lost 5 bases to trimming and J lost 8 bases; unmatched junction nucleotides: 12. Germline V gives CDR1 SEHNR, CDR2 FQNEAQ (reference sequence). CDR3: CASSILPLAGVDEQFF. The CDR3 nucleotides are TGTGCCAGCAGCATCCTGCCTCTAGCGGGAGTCGATGAGCAGTTCTTC.

This clonotype has at least ten counts. The J gene is TRBJ1-2, the V gene TRBV6-2 or TRBV6-3; D ambiguous. This CDR3 has 12 residues. Per the germline V gene, CDR1 is MNHEY and CDR2 is SVGEGT. Trimming left V 10 bases short and J 12 bases short, with 21 bases between. Here the CDR3 reads CANLFLKIDDTF. Here the CDR3 DNA reads TGTGCCAACCTATTTCTCAAAATCGACGACACCTTC.

The chain couples TRBV5-1 to TRBJ1-1, with TRBD1 identical over 7 bases. The V segment lost 5 bases and the J segment 1 base; nucleotides outside the gene matches: 11. This CDR3 has 16 amino acids. Germline V gene lookup returns CDR1 SGHRS and CDR2 YFSETQ. CDR3 loop: CASRSGGAAGNTEAFF. The CDR3 DNA follows: TGCGCCAGCAGATCAGGGGGGGCCGCTGGGAACACTGAAGCTTTCTTT.

This clonotype was seen at least ten times. The J gene is TRBJ2-4, the V gene TRBV6-2 or TRBV6-3; no firm D call. The CDR3 length is 16 residues. CDR1 MNHEY and CDR2 SVGEGT come from the germline V gene. V lost 6 bases and J lost 0, with 15 bases in between. The CDR3 sequence is CASRSLAALAKNIQYF. The CDR3 DNA follows: TGTGCCAGCAGATCCTTGGCCGCCCTAGCCAAAAACATTCAGTACTTC.

The chain combines TRBV11-2 with TRBJ1-1; 7 bases line up with TRBD1. V shed 6 bases and J 1 base; nucleotides not matched to a gene: 5. Per the germline V gene, CDR1 is SGHAT and CDR2 is FQNNGV. CDR3 size: 14 residues. CDR3 region: CASRPGQENTEAFF. CDR3 in DNA: TGTGCCAGCAGACCCGGACAGGAGAACACTGAAGCTTTCTTT.

This clonotype was seen many times. The V and J genes are TRBV6-2 or TRBV6-3 and TRBJ2-2, with a weak D call TRBD1 (5 bases). Germline CDR1 and CDR2: MNHEY and SVGEGT. The CDR3 consists of 16 residues. The V gene lost 6 bases and the J gene lost 0 bases, with 14 bases spanning the gap. The CDR3 DNA reads TGTGCCAGCAGCCCCCTCAGGGCCGCGAACACCGGGGAGCTGTTTTTT. Translation gives CASSPLRAANTGELFF.